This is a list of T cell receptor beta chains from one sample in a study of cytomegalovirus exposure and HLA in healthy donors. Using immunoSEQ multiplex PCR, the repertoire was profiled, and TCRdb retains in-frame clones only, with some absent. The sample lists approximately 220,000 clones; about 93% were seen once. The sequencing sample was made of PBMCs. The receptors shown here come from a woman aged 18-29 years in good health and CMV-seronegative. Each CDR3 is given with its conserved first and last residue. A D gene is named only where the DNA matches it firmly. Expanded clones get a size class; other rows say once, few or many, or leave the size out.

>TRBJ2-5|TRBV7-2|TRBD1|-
TGTGCCAGCAGCCCCAGGGGGGAGACCCAGTACTTC
CASSPRGETQYF
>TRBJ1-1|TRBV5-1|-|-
TGCGCCAGCAGCTTGGCCGGTTTTCGGGGTGGCACTGAAGCTTTCTTT
CASSLAGFRGGTEAFF
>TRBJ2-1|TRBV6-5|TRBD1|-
TGTGCCAGTCTCCGGGACAGAGAGGACAATGAGCAGTTCTTC
CASLRDREDNEQFF
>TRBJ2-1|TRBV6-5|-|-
TGTGCCAGCAGTTACGGCCTAGCTAGCAATGAGCAGTTCTTC
CASSYGLASNEQFF
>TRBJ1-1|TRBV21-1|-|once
TGTGCCAGCAAGGACACCGCGAACACTGAAGCTTTCTTT
CASKDTANTEAFF
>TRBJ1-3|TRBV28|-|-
TGTGCCAGCAGTTTCGACAGAGTCTCTGGAAACACCATATATTTT
CASSFDRVSGNTIYF
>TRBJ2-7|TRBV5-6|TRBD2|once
TGTGCCAGCAGCCCCCTAGCGGGAGGCCGTAACGAGCAGTACTTC
CASSPLAGGRNEQYF
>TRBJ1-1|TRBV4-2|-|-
TGTGCCTCAGGGGACCGCCGGAACACTGAAGCTTTCTTT
CASGDRRNTEAFF
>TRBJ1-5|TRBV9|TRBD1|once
TGTGCCAGCAGCCGCCATCTTTTGGGACAGAGCCGCTATCAGCCCCAGCATTTT
CASSRHLLGQSRYQPQHF
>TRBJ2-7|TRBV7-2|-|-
TGTGCCAGCAGCTTGGGTTTAGTAGCGTCCTACGAGCAGTACTTC
CASSLGLVASYEQYF
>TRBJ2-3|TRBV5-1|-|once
TGCGCCAGCAGCTTGGCGGCAGGGATCACAGATACGCAGTATTTT
CASSLAAGITDTQYF
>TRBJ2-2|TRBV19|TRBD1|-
TGTGCCAGTAGTGTCTTCGGGACAGGCGAAGCCGGGGAGCTGTTTTTT
CASSVFGTGEAGELFF
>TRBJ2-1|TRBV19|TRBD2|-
TGTGCCAGTAGGGTCGGGGGGACTAGCAATGAGCAGTTCTTC
CASRVGGTSNEQFF
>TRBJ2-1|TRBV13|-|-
TGTGCCAGCAGCTTAGTAGGCTTCGGTGGAGGGAATGAGCAGTTCTTC
CASSLVGFGGGNEQFF
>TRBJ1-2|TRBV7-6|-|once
TGTGCCAGCAGCTTCGGGACATTAGATAACTATGGCTACACCTTC
CASSFGTLDNYGYTF
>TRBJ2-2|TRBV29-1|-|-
TGCAGCGTTGGAGAGAGCTACTCCGGGGAGCTGTTTTTT
CSVGESYSGELFF
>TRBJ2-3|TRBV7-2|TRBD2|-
TGTGCCAGCAGTCTCTCCAGCGGGAGCGGGTGGGGAGATACGCAGTATTTT
CASSLSSGSGWGDTQYF
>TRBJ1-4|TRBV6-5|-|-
TGTGCCAGCAGTACGACAGATAATGAAAAACTGTTTTTT
CASSTTDNEKLFF
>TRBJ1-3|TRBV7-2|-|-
TGTGCCTACAGGGCAGGGAGTGGAAACACCATATATTTT
CAYRAGSGNTIYF
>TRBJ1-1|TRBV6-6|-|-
TGTGCCAGCAGTTACGATGCAGCGTCACCGAACACTGAAGCTTTCTTT
CASSYDAASPNTEAFF
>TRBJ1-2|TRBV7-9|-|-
TGTGCCAGCAGCTTAGAGGTACAGGGTCGTGGCTACACCTTC
CASSLEVQGRGYTF
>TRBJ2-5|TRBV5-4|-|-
TGTGCCAGCAGCGTCGGGATTAGACAAGAGACCCAGTACTTC
CASSVGIRQETQYF
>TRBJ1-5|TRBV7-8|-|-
TGTGCCAGCAGCAGGGGCAGCAATCAGCCCCAGCATTTT
CASSRGSNQPQHF
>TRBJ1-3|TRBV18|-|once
TGTGCCAGCTCCCTAGTAGCCGGCTCTGGAAACACCATATATTTT
CASSLVAGSGNTIYF
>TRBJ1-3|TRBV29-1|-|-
TGCAGCGTTGAAGATCCAAGCCACAGTGGGAGCCCTGGAAACACCATATATTTT
CSVEDPSHSGSPGNTIYF
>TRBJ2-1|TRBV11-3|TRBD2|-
TGTGCCAGCAGCTTAGATCCTGGGACTAGCGGGAGTGTTTACAATGAGCAGTTCTTC
CASSLDPGTSGSVYNEQFF
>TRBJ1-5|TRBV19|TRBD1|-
TGTGCCAGTAGCCAGACAGGGCTTACGCCCCAGCATTTT
CASSQTGLTPQHF
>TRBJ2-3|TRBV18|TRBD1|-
TGTGCCAGCTCAGGTACAGGGGGCGCAGATACGCAGTATTTT
CASSGTGGADTQYF
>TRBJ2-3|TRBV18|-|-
TGTGCCAGCTACCCCCGCGGGAGCACAGATACGCAGTATTTT
CASYPRGSTDTQYF
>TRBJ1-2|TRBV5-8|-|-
TGTGCCAGCAGCTCGGCAGGGCGGTACGGCTACACCTTC
CASSSAGRYGYTF
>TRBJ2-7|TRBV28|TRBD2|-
TGTGCCAGTTTTGGACTAGCCGGGCACGAGCAGTACTTC
CASFGLAGHEQYF
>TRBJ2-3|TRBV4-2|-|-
TGTGCCAGCAGCCAAGATTTGGCGGGAACCACAGATACGCAGTATTTT
CASSQDLAGTTDTQYF
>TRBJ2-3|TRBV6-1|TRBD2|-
TGTGCCAGCAGCATAGCGGGAGTCACAGATACGCAGTATTTT
CASSIAGVTDTQYF
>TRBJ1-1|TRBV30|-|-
TGTGCCTGGGCCCCGGGGAACACTGAAGCTTTCTTT
CAWAPGNTEAFF
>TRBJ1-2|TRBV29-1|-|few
TGCAGCGTGGCTGAGGACTATGGCTACACCTTC
CSVAEDYGYTF